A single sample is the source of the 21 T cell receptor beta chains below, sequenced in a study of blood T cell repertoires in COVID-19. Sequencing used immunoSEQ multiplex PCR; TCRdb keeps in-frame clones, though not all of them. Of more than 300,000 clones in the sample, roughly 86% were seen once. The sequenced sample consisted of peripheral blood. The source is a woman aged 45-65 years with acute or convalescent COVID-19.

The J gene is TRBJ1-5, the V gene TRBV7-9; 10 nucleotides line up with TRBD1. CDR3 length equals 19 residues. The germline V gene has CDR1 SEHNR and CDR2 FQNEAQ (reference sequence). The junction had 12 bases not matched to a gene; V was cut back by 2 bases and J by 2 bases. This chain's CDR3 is CASSLWPGQGSPGNQPQHF. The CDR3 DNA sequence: TGTGCCAGCAGCTTATGGCCGGGACAGGGGTCTCCAGGCAATCAGCCCCAGCATTTT.

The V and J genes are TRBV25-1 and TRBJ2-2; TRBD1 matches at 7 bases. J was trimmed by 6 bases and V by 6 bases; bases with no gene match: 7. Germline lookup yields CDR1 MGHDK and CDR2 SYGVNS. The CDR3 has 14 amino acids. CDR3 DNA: TGTGCCAGCAGCCCTGGACAGGACCCCGGGGAGCTGTTTTTT. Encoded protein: CASSPGQDPGELFF.

The CDR3 region has the DNA TGTGCCAGCAGCTTGAGGGCTAGCGGGACCCCCACAGATACGCAGTATTTT. This translates into CASSLRASGTPTDTQYF. The rearrangement links TRBV5-6 to TRBJ2-3, with 9 bases that match TRBD2. The CDR3 spans 17 residues. Germline CDR1 reads SGHDT; CDR2 reads YYEEEE. Losses at the gene ends were 1 base for V and 2 bases for J; bases not matched to a gene: 8.

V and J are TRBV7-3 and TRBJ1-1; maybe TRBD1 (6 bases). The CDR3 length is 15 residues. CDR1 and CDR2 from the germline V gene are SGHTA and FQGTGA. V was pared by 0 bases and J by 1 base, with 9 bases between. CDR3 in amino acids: CASSLTGTQNTEAFF. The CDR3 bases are TGTGCCAGCAGCTTAACGGGGACACAGAACACTGAAGCTTTCTTT. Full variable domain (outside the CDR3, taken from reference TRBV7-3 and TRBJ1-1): GAGVSQTPSNKVTEKGKYVELRCDPISGHTALYWYRQSLGQGPEFLIYFQGTGAADDSGLPNDRFFAVRPEGSVSTLKIQRTERGDSAVYLCASSLTGTQNTEAFFGQGTRLTVV.

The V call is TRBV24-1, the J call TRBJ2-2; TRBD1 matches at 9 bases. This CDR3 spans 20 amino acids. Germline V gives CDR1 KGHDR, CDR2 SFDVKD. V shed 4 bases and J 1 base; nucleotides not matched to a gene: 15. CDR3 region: CATSDPTGTGIILNTGELFF. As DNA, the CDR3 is TGTGCCACCAGTGACCCGACCGGGACAGGGATAATCTTGAACACCGGGGAGCTGTTTTTT.

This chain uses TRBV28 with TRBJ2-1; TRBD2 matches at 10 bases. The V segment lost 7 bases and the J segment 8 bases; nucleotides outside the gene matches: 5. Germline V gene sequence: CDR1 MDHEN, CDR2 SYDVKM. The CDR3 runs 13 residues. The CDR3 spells CASNSGRVDEQFF. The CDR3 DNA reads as TGTGCCAGCAACAGCGGGAGGGTGGATGAGCAGTTCTTC.

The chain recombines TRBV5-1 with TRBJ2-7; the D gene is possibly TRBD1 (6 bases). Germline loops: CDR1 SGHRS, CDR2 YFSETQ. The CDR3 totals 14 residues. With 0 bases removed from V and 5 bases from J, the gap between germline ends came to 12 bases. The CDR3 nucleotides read TGCGCCAGCAGCTTGGAGACAGGTGCGGACGAGCAGTACTTC. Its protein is CASSLETGADEQYF.

CDR3 sequence: CASSLGGSTPDTQYF. The CDR3 DNA reads as TGTGCCAGCAGCTTAGGAGGCAGCACCCCAGATACGCAGTATTTT. The chain employs TRBV11-1 and TRBJ2-3; D is unclear. There are 15 residues in the CDR3. Germline V CDR1 and CDR2: SGHAT, FQDESV (reference sequence). Trimming took off 1 base at V and 4 bases at J, with 12 bases between the two ends.

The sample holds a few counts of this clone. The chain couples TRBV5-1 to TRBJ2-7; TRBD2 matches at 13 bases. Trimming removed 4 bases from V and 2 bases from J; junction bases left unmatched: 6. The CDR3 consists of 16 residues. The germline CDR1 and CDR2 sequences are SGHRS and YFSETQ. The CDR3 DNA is TGCGCCAGCAGCAGATCCGGGACTAGCGGGACCTACGAGCAGTACTTC. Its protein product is CASSRSGTSGTYEQYF.

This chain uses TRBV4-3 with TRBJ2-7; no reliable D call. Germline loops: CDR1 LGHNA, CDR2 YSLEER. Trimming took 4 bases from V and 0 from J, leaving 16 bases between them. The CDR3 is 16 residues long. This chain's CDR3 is CASSLQHSPYSYEQYF. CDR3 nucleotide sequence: TGCGCCAGCAGCCTGCAACACAGCCCGTACTCCTACGAGCAGTACTTC.

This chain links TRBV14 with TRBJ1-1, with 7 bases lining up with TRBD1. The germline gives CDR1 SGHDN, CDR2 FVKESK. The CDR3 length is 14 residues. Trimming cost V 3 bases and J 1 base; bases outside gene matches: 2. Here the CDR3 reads CASSHRTGNTEAFF. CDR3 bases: TGTGCCAGCAGCCACCGGACAGGGAACACTGAAGCTTTCTTT.

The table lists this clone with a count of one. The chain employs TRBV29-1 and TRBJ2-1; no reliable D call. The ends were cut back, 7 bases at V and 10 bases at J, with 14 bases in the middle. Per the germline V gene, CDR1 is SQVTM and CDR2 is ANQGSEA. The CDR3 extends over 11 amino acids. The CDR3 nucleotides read TGCAGCGCGTATCAGGATCTGGAGCAGTTCTTC. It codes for CSAYQDLEQFF.

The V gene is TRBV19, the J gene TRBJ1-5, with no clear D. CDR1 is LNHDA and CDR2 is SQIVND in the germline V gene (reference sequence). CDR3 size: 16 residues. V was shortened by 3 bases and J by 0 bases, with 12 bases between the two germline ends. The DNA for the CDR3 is TGTGCCAGTAGTATCACGGGGTTCTCTAGCAATCAGCCCCAGCATTTT. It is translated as CASSITGFSSNQPQHF.

CDR3 nucleotide sequence: TGTGCCAGCAGCTTGGCGCTAGCGGGAGCCCATGAGCAGTTCTTC. Protein sequence: CASSLALAGAHEQFF. The chain uses TRBV5-4 and TRBJ2-1, with TRBD2 identical over 10 bases. This CDR3 is 15 amino acids long. V gave up 0 bases and J gave up 8 bases; unmatched junction bases: 5. Germline V gene sequence: CDR1 SGHNT, CDR2 YYREEE (reference sequence).

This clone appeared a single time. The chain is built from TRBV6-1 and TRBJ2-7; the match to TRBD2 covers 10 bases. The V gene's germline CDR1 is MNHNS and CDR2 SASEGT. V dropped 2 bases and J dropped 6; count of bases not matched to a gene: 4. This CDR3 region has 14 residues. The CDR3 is CASSELAGVIEQYF. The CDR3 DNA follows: TGTGCCAGCAGTGAACTAGCGGGAGTCATCGAGCAGTACTTC.

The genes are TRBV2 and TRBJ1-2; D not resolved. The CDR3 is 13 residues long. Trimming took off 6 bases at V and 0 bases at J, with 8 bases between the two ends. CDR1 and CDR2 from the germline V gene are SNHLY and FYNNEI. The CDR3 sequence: CASRLTSNYGYTF. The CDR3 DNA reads TGTGCCAGCAGACTAACATCTAACTATGGCTACACCTTC.

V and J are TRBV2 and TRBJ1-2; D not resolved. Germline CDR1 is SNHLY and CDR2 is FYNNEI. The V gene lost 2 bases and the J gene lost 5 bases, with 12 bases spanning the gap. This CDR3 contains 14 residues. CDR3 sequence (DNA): TGTGCCAGCAGTGAAACCCCGGCGGCATATGGCTACACCTTC. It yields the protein CASSETPAAYGYTF. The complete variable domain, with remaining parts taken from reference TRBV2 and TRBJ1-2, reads EPEVTQTPSHQVTQMGQEVILRCVPISNHLYFYWYRQILGQKVEFLVSFYNNEISEKSEIFDDQFSVERPDGSNFTLKIRSTKLEDSAMYFCASSETPAAYGYTFGSGTRLTVV.

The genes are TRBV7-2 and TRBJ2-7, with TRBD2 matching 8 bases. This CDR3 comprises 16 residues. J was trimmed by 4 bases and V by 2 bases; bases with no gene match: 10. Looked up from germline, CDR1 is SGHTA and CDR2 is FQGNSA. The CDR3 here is CASSLFPGGLGYEQYF. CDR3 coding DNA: TGTGCCAGCAGCTTATTCCCGGGAGGGCTTGGATACGAGCAGTACTTC.

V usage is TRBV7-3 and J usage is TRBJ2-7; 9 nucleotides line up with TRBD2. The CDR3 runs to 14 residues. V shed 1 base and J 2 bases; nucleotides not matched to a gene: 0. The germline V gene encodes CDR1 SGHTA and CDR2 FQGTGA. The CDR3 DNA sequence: TGTGCCAGCAGCTTAAGCGGGAGGGCCTACGAGCAGTACTTC. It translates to CASSLSGRAYEQYF. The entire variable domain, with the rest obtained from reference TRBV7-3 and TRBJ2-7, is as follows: GAGVSQTPSNKVTEKGKYVELRCDPISGHTALYWYRQSLGQGPEFLIYFQGTGAADDSGLPNDRFFAVRPEGSVSTLKIQRTERGDSAVYLCASSLSGRAYEQYFGPGTRLTVT.

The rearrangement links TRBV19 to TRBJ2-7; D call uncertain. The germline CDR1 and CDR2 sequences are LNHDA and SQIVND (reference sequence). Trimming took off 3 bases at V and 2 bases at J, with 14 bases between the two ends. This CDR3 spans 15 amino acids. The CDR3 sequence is CASSITAYSTYEQYF. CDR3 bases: TGTGCCAGTAGTATCACAGCTTATTCCACCTACGAGCAGTACTTC. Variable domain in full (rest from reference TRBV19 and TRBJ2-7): DGGITQSPKYLFRKEGQNVTLSCEQNLNHDAMYWYRQDPGQGLRLIYYSQIVNDFQKGDIAEGYSVSREKKESFPLTVTSAQKNPTAFYLCASSITAYSTYEQYFGPGTRLTVT.

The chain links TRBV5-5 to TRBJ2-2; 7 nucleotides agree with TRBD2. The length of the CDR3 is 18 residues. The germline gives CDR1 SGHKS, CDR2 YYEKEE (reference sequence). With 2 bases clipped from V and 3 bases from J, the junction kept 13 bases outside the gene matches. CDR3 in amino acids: CASSLDVVAGAYTGELFF. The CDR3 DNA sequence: TGTGCCAGCAGCTTAGACGTTGTCGCGGGAGCGTACACCGGGGAGCTGTTTTTT.